The entry below gives a single TCR beta chain sequence along with its context. Its antigen is unidentified. The trim removed 4 bases at V and 6 bases at J, leaving 13 bases unmatched. The germline gives CDR1 SGHRS, CDR2 YFSETQ. The CDR3 covers 17 residues. The library was made from cDNA and included unique molecular identifiers. T cells numbering roughly 1 to 10 million yielded approximately 500,000 cDNA molecules. TCRdb reprocessed the PCR reads with MiXCR, giving one entry per CDR3 protein. The sample includes 650,000 to 900,000 distinct CDR3 sequences, just over 45% of them seen just once. This specimen comes from a study of post-analysis software for immune sequencing data. Findings and limits, study-wide: A significant reduction in normalized Chao1 diversity was observed in multiple sclerosis patients versus controls. In patients, TRBV5-6, TRBV5-1 and TRBV20-1 belonged to roughly five TRBV segments found more frequently than in controls. F measure grouped same-batch samples tightly together.

The receptor was derived from a girl aged 5 to 17 with multiple sclerosis. J is TRBJ2-1 and V is TRBV5-1; 10 nucleotides match TRBD2. The sequenced sample was blood. CDR3 loop: CASSVLGLAGALNEQFF. The CDR3 coding sequence is TGCGCCAGCAGCGTCCTGGGCCTAGCGGGAGCGCTCAATGAGCAGTTCTTC. The complete variable domain, with remaining parts taken from reference TRBV5-1 and TRBJ2-1, reads KAGVTQTPRYLIKTRGQQVTLSCSPISGHRSVSWYQQTPGQGLQFLFEYFSETQRNKGNFPGRFSGRQFSNSRSEMNVSTLELGDSALYLCASSVLGLAGALNEQFFGPGTRLTVL.